These T cell receptor beta chains were read from a single sample in a study of shared clonotypes between healthy human individuals. This table comes from immunoSEQ multiplex PCR, and its TCRdb copy is limited to in-frame clones, with some not included. The sample contains millions of clones, 90% to 95% of which appear only once. Sequences were obtained from naive CD4+ T cells sorted from blood. Receptor source: a man aged 18 to 30 in good health. CDR3s include the opening cysteine and the closing phenylalanine or tryptophan. D genes are given only for firm matches. Clone size is shown for a subset of rows, as once, few, many or a class of expanded clone.

j_gene: TRBJ2-7; abundance: NA; v_gene: TRBV29-1; d_gene: TRBD2; CDR3aa: CSVTGLAGGQTGEQYF; CDR3nt: TGCAGCGTAACGGGACTAGCGGGAGGGCAAACAGGCGAGCAGTACTTC
j_gene: TRBJ2-1; abundance: NA; v_gene: TRBV14; d_gene: TRBD1; CDR3aa: CASSQPRDRGKGTGPVEQFF; CDR3nt: TGTGCCAGCAGCCAACCCCGGGACAGGGGGAAGGGGACCGGACCCGTTGAGCAGTTCTTC
j_gene: TRBJ2-1; abundance: NA; v_gene: TRBV11-2; d_gene: NA; CDR3aa: CASSLSEGRSRQFF; CDR3nt: TGTGCCAGCAGCTTATCCGAGGGCCGATCTCGGCAGTTCTTC
j_gene: TRBJ2-5; abundance: NA; v_gene: TRBV19; d_gene: TRBD2; CDR3aa: CASSMASGGQETQYF; CDR3nt: TGTGCCAGTAGTATGGCTAGCGGGGGCCAAGAGACCCAGTACTTC
j_gene: TRBJ2-1; abundance: NA; v_gene: TRBV5-3; d_gene: TRBD1; CDR3aa: CARSLAGTGPYNEQFF; CDR3nt: TGTGCCAGAAGCTTGGCCGGGACAGGGCCCTACAATGAGCAGTTCTTC
j_gene: TRBJ2-1; abundance: NA; v_gene: TRBV5-1; d_gene: TRBD1; CDR3aa: CASSFAGTDNEQFF; CDR3nt: TGCGCCAGCAGCTTCGCAGGGACAGACAATGAGCAGTTCTTC
j_gene: TRBJ1-1; abundance: NA; v_gene: TRBV7-3; d_gene: NA; CDR3aa: CASSRQRNTEAFF; CDR3nt: TGTGCCAGCAGCCGCCAGAGAAACACTGAAGCTTTCTTT
j_gene: TRBJ2-3; abundance: NA; v_gene: TRBV4-1; d_gene: TRBD1; CDR3aa: CASSHPGRGNTDTQYF; CDR3nt: TGCGCCAGCAGCCACCCAGGCAGGGGGAACACAGATACGCAGTATTTT
j_gene: TRBJ2-4; abundance: NA; v_gene: TRBV7-2; d_gene: TRBD1; CDR3aa: CASSPQGGDIQYF; CDR3nt: TGTGCCAGCAGCCCACAGGGGGGAGACATTCAGTACTTC
j_gene: TRBJ2-2; abundance: NA; v_gene: TRBV5-1; d_gene: TRBD1; CDR3aa: CASSLDRDRGSKGRFYTGELFF; CDR3nt: TGCGCCAGCAGCTTGGACCGAGACAGGGGCTCGAAAGGGAGATTCTACACCGGGGAGCTGTTTTTT
j_gene: TRBJ2-3; abundance: NA; v_gene: TRBV11-3; d_gene: NA; CDR3aa: CASSSRTTDTQYF; CDR3nt: TGTGCCAGCAGCTCCCGGACCACAGATACGCAGTATTTT
j_gene: TRBJ2-3; abundance: NA; v_gene: TRBV5-4; d_gene: TRBD2; CDR3aa: CASSLRLAGGDTQYF; CDR3nt: TGTGCCAGCAGCTTACGACTAGCGGGAGGAGATACGCAGTATTTT
j_gene: TRBJ2-1; abundance: once; v_gene: TRBV7-6; d_gene: TRBD2; CDR3aa: CASSLVSGAGLSSYNEQFF; CDR3nt: TGTGCCAGCAGCTTAGTTAGCGGGGCCGGTTTAAGCTCCTACAATGAGCAGTTCTTC
j_gene: TRBJ2-7; abundance: NA; v_gene: TRBV7-2; d_gene: NA; CDR3aa: CASRQGHEQYF; CDR3nt: TGTGCCAGCAGGCAGGGCCACGAGCAGTACTTC
j_gene: TRBJ2-3; abundance: NA; v_gene: TRBV2; d_gene: TRBD2; CDR3aa: CASRRGTSGGTDTQYF; CDR3nt: TGTGCCAGCAGGCGGGGGACTAGCGGGGGCACAGATACGCAGTATTTT
j_gene: TRBJ2-1; abundance: NA; v_gene: TRBV30; d_gene: NA; CDR3aa: CAWSSSVYNEQFF; CDR3nt: TGTGCCTGGAGTTCTAGCGTCTACAATGAGCAGTTCTTC
j_gene: TRBJ2-1; abundance: NA; v_gene: TRBV13; d_gene: TRBD1; CDR3aa: CASSPPRTGNYNEQFF; CDR3nt: TGTGCCAGCAGCCCGCCCCGGACAGGGAACTACAATGAGCAGTTCTTC
j_gene: TRBJ2-2; abundance: NA; v_gene: TRBV28; d_gene: NA; CDR3aa: CASSFGSANTGELFF; CDR3nt: TGTGCCAGCAGTTTCGGGAGCGCGAACACCGGGGAGCTGTTTTTT
j_gene: TRBJ1-2; abundance: NA; v_gene: TRBV7-3; d_gene: NA; CDR3aa: CASSPGHKDYGYTF; CDR3nt: TGTGCCAGCAGCCCCGGACACAAAGACTATGGCTACACCTTC
j_gene: TRBJ1-1; abundance: NA; v_gene: TRBV7-6; d_gene: TRBD1; CDR3aa: CASIGTGEVTEAFF; CDR3nt: TGTGCCAGCATCGGGACAGGGGAAGTGACTGAAGCTTTCTTT
j_gene: TRBJ2-7; abundance: NA; v_gene: TRBV25-1; d_gene: NA; CDR3aa: CASSPAGTPAYEQYF; CDR3nt: TGTGCCAGCAGTCCGGCCGGGACACCGGCCTACGAGCAGTACTTC
j_gene: TRBJ2-7; abundance: NA; v_gene: TRBV5-5; d_gene: NA; CDR3aa: CASKLRTEVTYEQYF; CDR3nt: TGTGCCAGCAAACTACGGACGGAGGTAACCTACGAGCAGTACTTC
j_gene: TRBJ1-1; abundance: NA; v_gene: TRBV7-9; d_gene: TRBD1; CDR3aa: CASSLATGKNTEAFF; CDR3nt: TGTGCCAGCAGCTTAGCGACAGGGAAGAACACTGAAGCTTTCTTT
j_gene: TRBJ2-3; abundance: NA; v_gene: TRBV11-2; d_gene: TRBD2; CDR3aa: CASSLALGGLAHTDTQYF; CDR3nt: TGTGCCAGCAGCTTAGCCTTAGGAGGACTAGCTCACACAGATACGCAGTATTTT